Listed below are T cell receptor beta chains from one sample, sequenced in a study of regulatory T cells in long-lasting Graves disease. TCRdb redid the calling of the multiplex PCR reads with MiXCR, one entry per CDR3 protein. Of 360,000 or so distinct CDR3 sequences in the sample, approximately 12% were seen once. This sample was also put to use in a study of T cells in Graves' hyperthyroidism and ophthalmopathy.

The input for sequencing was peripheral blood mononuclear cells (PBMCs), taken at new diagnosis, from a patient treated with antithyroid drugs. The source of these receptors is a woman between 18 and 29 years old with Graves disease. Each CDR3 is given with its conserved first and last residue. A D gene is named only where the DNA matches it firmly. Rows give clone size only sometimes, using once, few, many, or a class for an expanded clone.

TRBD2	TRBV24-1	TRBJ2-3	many	TGTGCCACCAGTGGGGTAGCGGGAGTACGTGAAGATACGCAGTATTTT	CATSGVAGVREDTQYF
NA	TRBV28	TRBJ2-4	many	TGTGCCAGCAGTAGGGTTGGAAGAGGGTCTGACATTCAGTACTTC	CASSRVGRGSDIQYF
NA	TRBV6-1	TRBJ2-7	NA	TGTGCCAGCAGATATAGCGGAACTTACGAGCGGTACTTC	CASRYSGTYERYF
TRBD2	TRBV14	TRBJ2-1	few	TGTGCCAGCAGCCATCCGGGACTAGCAGCCTACAATGAGCAGTTCTTC	CASSHPGLAAYNEQFF
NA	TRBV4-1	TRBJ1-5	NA	TGCGCCAGCAGCCAACACACGAATCAGCCCCAGCATTTT	CASSQHTNQPQHF
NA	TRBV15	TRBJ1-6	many	TGTGCCACCAGCAGAGACAGGAATTCACCCCTCCACTTT	CATSRDRNSPLHF
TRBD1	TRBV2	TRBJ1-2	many	TGTGCCAGCGCACCACAGGGGGCAGGCTATGGCTACACCTTC	CASAPQGAGYGYTF
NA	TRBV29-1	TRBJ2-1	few	TGCAGCGCTCCGGACCTTTCGAATGAGCAGTTCTTC	CSAPDLSNEQFF
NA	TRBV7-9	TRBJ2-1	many	TGTGCCAGCAGCTTACCGTTTCCAGAGCAGTTCTTC	CASSLPFPEQFF
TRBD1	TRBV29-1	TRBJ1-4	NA	TGCAGCGTTGGACAGGGGGCTAATGAAAAACTGTTTTTT	CSVGQGANEKLFF
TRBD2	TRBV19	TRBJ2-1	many	TGTGCCAGTAGTATCTCTAGCGGGAGTCATTCCTACAATGAGCAGTTCTTC	CASSISSGSHSYNEQFF
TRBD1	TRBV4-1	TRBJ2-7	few	TGCGCCAGCAGCCAAGATGGGACAGGGGTGCGGAGCTCCTACGAGCAGTACTTC	CASSQDGTGVRSSYEQYF
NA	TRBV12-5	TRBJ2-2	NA	TGTGCTAGTGGCCTAATAACTAGTCCGACCGGGGAGCTGTTTTTT	CASGLITSPTGELFF
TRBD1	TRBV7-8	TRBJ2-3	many	TGTGCCAGCAGTCCGGCCCTGGACAGGGGTGCAGATACGCAGTATTTT	CASSPALDRGADTQYF
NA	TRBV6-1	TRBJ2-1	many	TGTGCCAGCAGGCTGGGGGGGCGGAATGAGCAGTTCTTC	CASRLGGRNEQFF